The 16 T cell receptor beta chains below come from one sample, sequenced in a study of cytomegalovirus exposure and HLA in healthy donors. Use of 60 Vbeta and 13 Jbeta primers characterized the PCR. Assay used: immunoSEQ multiplex PCR; TCRdb lists only in-frame clones, some missing. The repertoire has a few hundred thousand clones, approximately 70% of them found once; the top ten carry approximately 1.7%. The sample comprised PBMCs. The receptor source for this set is a young woman in good health and CMV-seronegative.

Concerning this clone itself: A read error may account for a junction end that differs from germline. The chain links TRBV7-9 to TRBJ2-7; unclear D gene. Germline values: CDR1 SEHNR, CDR2 FQNEAQ (reference sequence). CDR3 length: 12 residues. As DNA, the CDR3 is TGTTCCAGCAGCTCAATGCGCTACGAGCAGTACTTC. It is translated as CSSSSMRYEQYF.

V gene TRBV30 combines with J gene TRBJ1-2; TRBD1 might be the D (6 bases). Germline V gives CDR1 GTSNPN, CDR2 SVGIG (reference sequence). The germline V and J ends were trimmed by 2 bases and 4 bases, with 17 bases remaining between them. This CDR3 contains 15 residues. CDR3 DNA sequence: TGTGCCTGGAGTAGCCGCTACAGGGCCGGCTATGGCTACACCTTC. Its translation is CAWSSRYRAGYGYTF.

In DNA form, the CDR3 reads TGTGCCAGCAGCTTGGCCGGGGAGAGCACTGAAGCTTTCTTT. Translating gives CASSLAGESTEAFF. The chain carries TRBV5-6 and TRBJ1-1; D is unclear. Germline CDR1 reads SGHDT; CDR2 reads YYEEEE. The V end was cut by 0 bases, the J end by 4 bases, with 10 bases between. The CDR3 spans 14 residues.

The J gene is TRBJ2-3, the V gene TRBV7-3, with TRBD2 matching 9 bases. This CDR3 region has 18 residues. Germline values: CDR1 SGHTA, CDR2 FQGTGA. The J segment lost 5 bases and the V segment lost 4 bases, leaving 16 bases of the junction unmatched. DNA for the CDR3: TGTGCCAGCAGCTCGAGGACATCGTATAGCGGGGGAAGAGATACGCAGTATTTT. This codes for CASSSRTSYSGGRDTQYF.

The rearrangement joins TRBV25-1 to TRBJ2-7; maybe TRBD2 (5 bases). Deletions cut 2 bases from V and 3 bases from J, with 11 bases between. Germline V gene data show CDR1 as MGHDK and CDR2 as SYGVNS. CDR3 length: 14 amino acids. CDR3 loop: CASSERGRNYEQYF. CDR3 coding DNA: TGTGCCAGCAGTGAACGGGGTAGAAACTACGAGCAGTACTTC.

The chain links TRBV19 to TRBJ2-3; D is perhaps TRBD2 (5 bases). The CDR3 extends over 14 amino acids. Germline-derived CDR1 and CDR2 are LNHDA and SQIVND (reference sequence). V lost 6 bases and J lost 0, with 10 bases in between. The CDR3 coding sequence is TGTGCCAGTAGGGCTAGCCCCAGCACAGATACGCAGTATTTT. It is translated as CASRASPSTDTQYF.

The chain employs TRBV2 and TRBJ2-6, with a possible D match to TRBD1 (5 bases). Germline V gene data show CDR1 as SNHLY and CDR2 as FYNNEI. The CDR3 consists of 17 residues. The V end lost 3 bases, the J end lost 1 base, and 13 bases lay between the germline ends. CDR3 sequence reads: CASSEGRVLSGANVLTF. Written as DNA, the CDR3 is TGTGCCAGCAGTGAGGGCAGGGTGTTGTCTGGGGCCAACGTCCTGACTTTC.

This clone has a handful of counts. The chain combines TRBV6-1 with TRBJ1-2, with a possible D match to TRBD1 (6 bases). Looked up from germline, CDR1 is MNHNS and CDR2 is SASEGT. This CDR3 spans 15 amino acids. The V end was cut by 0 bases, the J end by 5 bases, with 13 bases between. DNA for the CDR3: TGTGCCAGCAGTGAAGCGGCAGGGGACCTTTATGGCTACACCTTC. Its protein is CASSEAAGDLYGYTF.

The chain is built from TRBV30 and TRBJ1-3; D is unresolved. Per germline, CDR1 GTSNPN and CDR2 SVGIG (reference sequence). The CDR3 length is 13 residues. V lost 2 bases, J lost 4 bases, and 9 bases lay in between. The CDR3 coding sequence is TGTGCCTGGAGTCTCGCAGGAGGAAACACCATATATTTT. It yields the protein CAWSLAGGNTIYF. Full variable domain (rest looked up from reference TRBV30 and TRBJ1-3): SQTIHQWPATLVQPVGSPLSLECTVEGTSNPNLYWYRQAAGRGLQLLFYSVGIGQISSEVPQNLSASRPQDRQFILSSKKLLLSDSGFYLCAWSLAGGNTIYFGEGSWLTVV.

The chain has TRBV9 and TRBJ2-7; tentative D call: TRBD2 (6 bases). V gave up 3 bases and J gave up 0 bases, with 13 bases separating them. Per germline, CDR1 SGDLS and CDR2 YYNGEE. The CDR3 runs to 15 residues. The CDR3 protein is CASSEKGTGSYEQYF. In DNA, the CDR3 is TGTGCCAGCAGCGAAAAGGGGACTGGCTCCTACGAGCAGTACTTC. Supplemented by reference TRBV9 and TRBJ2-7, the full variable domain reads DSGVTQTPKHLITATGQRVTLRCSPRSGDLSVYWYQQSLDQGLQFLIQYYNGEERAKGNILERFSAQQFPDLHSELNLSSLELGDSALYFCASSEKGTGSYEQYFGPGTRLTVT.

The chain links TRBV5-4 to TRBJ2-7; 8 nucleotides line up with TRBD1. The length of the CDR3 is 15 residues. V lost 4 bases, J lost 3 bases, and 9 bases stayed unmatched. Germline V gene lookup returns CDR1 SGHNT and CDR2 YYREEE (reference sequence). CDR3 nucleotides: TGTGCCAGCAGCCAACCCGGGACAGGAGACTACGAGCAGTACTTC. This sequence encodes CASSQPGTGDYEQYF.

The chain recombines TRBV6-5 with TRBJ1-1; 7 nucleotides match TRBD1. V lost 6 bases to trimming and J lost 3 bases; unmatched junction nucleotides: 7. The germline V gene encodes CDR1 MNHEY and CDR2 SVGAGI. The CDR3 is 14 residues long. The CDR3 here is CASRGFDRDTEAFF. The DNA for the CDR3 is TGTGCCAGCAGAGGCTTTGACAGGGACACTGAAGCTTTCTTT.

This clone was seen just once. The rearrangement links TRBV6-1 to TRBJ2-7; D is undetermined. The CDR3 has 11 amino acids. The germline V gene has CDR1 MNHNS and CDR2 SASEGT. V was cut by 4 bases and J by 3 bases, with 4 bases left in between. This CDR3 reads CASSGYYEQYF. The CDR3 region has the DNA TGTGCCAGCAGTGGTTACTACGAGCAGTACTTC.

The chain recombines TRBV7-6 with TRBJ2-3, with 9 positions matching TRBD2. V gave up 5 bases and J gave up 4 bases; unmatched junction bases: 10. Germline V gives CDR1 SGHVS, CDR2 FNYEAQ. The CDR3 covers 16 residues. The CDR3 coding sequence is TGTGCCAGCAGCCCCCTGCGGGGGGGGAGCCCAGATACGCAGTATTTT. Encoded protein: CASSPLRGGSPDTQYF.

The J gene is TRBJ2-5, the V gene TRBV6-6; 9 bases are shared with TRBD1. With 0 bases clipped from V and 7 bases from J, the junction kept 6 bases outside the gene matches. This CDR3 has 15 residues. CDR1 is MNHNY, CDR2 SVGAGI, per germline (reference sequence). The CDR3 protein is CASSYSRQGVGTQYF. The CDR3, as DNA: TGTGCCAGCAGTTACTCGAGACAGGGGGTAGGGACCCAGTACTTC.

This chain joins TRBV6-1 and TRBJ2-5; the match to TRBD1 covers 7 bases. Trimming at V came to 3 bases and at J to 4 bases, leaving 5 bases not matched to a gene. Per germline, CDR1 MNHNS and CDR2 SASEGT. This CDR3 has 14 amino acids. The CDR3 bases are TGTGCCAGCAGTGAGACAGGGACGCTAGAGACCCAGTACTTC. Its translation: CASSETGTLETQYF.